Listed below are T cell receptor beta chains from one sample, sequenced in a study of blood T cell repertoires in COVID-19. Assay used: immunoSEQ multiplex PCR; TCRdb lists only in-frame clones, some missing. The sample consists of around 220,000 clones, about 88% of them appearing once. Sequencing was performed on peripheral blood. The receptors derive from a woman between 40 and 50 years old who had recovered from COVID-19. Each CDR3 is given with its conserved first and last residue. A D gene is named only where the DNA matches it firmly. The size field is filled for only some rows; it gives once, few, many or a size class.

>TRBD2|NA|TRBJ2-7|TRBV7-9
TGTGCCAGCAGCTTAGCATCCAGCGGGACTGACGAGCAGTACTTC
CASSLASSGTDEQYF
>NA|NA|TRBJ1-4|TRBV4-2
TGTGCCAGCAGCCAAGATCGCGCGGAAAAACTGTTTTTT
CASSQDRAEKLFF
>NA|NA|TRBJ1-2|TRBV28
TGTGCCAGCAGTTTATCAGGGCCTTATGGCTACACCTTC
CASSLSGPYGYTF
>TRBD1|NA|TRBJ2-7|TRBV5-5
TGTGCCAGCAGCCGTGGGACAGGGGGTTACGAGCAGTACTTC
CASSRGTGGYEQYF
>TRBD2|NA|TRBJ2-2|TRBV19
TGTGCCAGTAGTATGGTAGCGGGGGTACTCACCGGGGAGCTGTTTTTT
CASSMVAGVLTGELFF
>TRBD1|NA|TRBJ2-7|TRBV14
TGTGCCAGCAGCCAAAGTGGAGGATGGGACAGGGAATCCTACGAGCAGTACTTC
CASSQSGGWDRESYEQYF
>NA|NA|TRBJ2-3|TRBV6-2/TRBV6-3
TGTGCCAGCAGTTACTCGAGCTCGCGCGCTAGCACAGATACGCAGTATTTT
CASSYSSSRASTDTQYF
>NA|NA|TRBJ1-3|TRBV7-8
TGTGCCAGCAGCCTCCCGGGTCGAAACACCATATATTTT
CASSLPGRNTIYF
>TRBD1|NA|TRBJ1-2|TRBV24-1
TGTGGGACCAGGGGACAGGGGGACACCTTTAACTATGGCTACACCTTC
CGTRGQGDTFNYGYTF
>TRBD2|NA|TRBJ2-1|TRBV7-6
TGTGCCAGCAGTCCACTAGCGGTCCTCGACTACAATGAGCAGTTCTTC
CASSPLAVLDYNEQFF
>NA|NA|TRBJ2-7|TRBV14
TGTGCCAGCAGCTCCTATAGCGGGGACAGCTCCTACGAGCAGTACTTC
CASSSYSGDSSYEQYF
>NA|NA|TRBJ1-2|TRBV19
TGTGCCAGTAGTTTGGCGAGGAACTATGGCTACACCTTC
CASSLARNYGYTF
>NA|NA|TRBJ2-7|TRBV27
TGTGCCAGCAGTCCCCGGACAGGCCGGGGGATATACGAGCAGTACTTC
CASSPRTGRGIYEQYF
>NA|NA|TRBJ1-6|TRBV4-1
TGCGCCAGCAGCCAAGACCGCGGCGCCTACTCCTATAATTCACCCCTCCACTTT
CASSQDRGAYSYNSPLHF
>TRBD1|NA|TRBJ1-2|TRBV3-1/TRBV3-2
TGTGCCACTGGGGACAGGGTGACCTATGGCTACACCTTC
CATGDRVTYGYTF
>NA|NA|TRBJ1-2|TRBV10-3
TGTGCCATCAGTGCCTCGGACAGTATGTCCTATGGCTACACCTTC
CAISASDSMSYGYTF
>NA|NA|TRBJ1-5|TRBV5-5
TGTGCCAGCAGCAAGGACAGTCCCAATCAGCCCCAGCATTTT
CASSKDSPNQPQHF
>TRBD2|NA|TRBJ2-7|TRBV5-5
TGTGCCAGCAGCTTGATGCTAGCGGGACGTACCTACGAGCAGTACTTC
CASSLMLAGRTYEQYF
>TRBD2|NA|TRBJ2-1|TRBV15
TGTGCCACCAGCAGAGTCCTAGCGGGAGGGCCCCTCTACAATGAGCAGTTCTTC
CATSRVLAGGPLYNEQFF
>NA|NA|TRBJ1-1|TRBV19
TGTGCCAGTAGTTCACTGACGGGGGGCGGTAATTTGAACACTGAAGCTTTCTTT
CASSSLTGGGNLNTEAFF
>NA|NA|TRBJ1-5|TRBV2
TGTGCCAGCAGCCGAACAGGCGGCGGTAGAAGCAATCAGCCCCAGCATTTT
CASSRTGGGRSNQPQHF
>NA|NA|TRBJ1-2|TRBV12-3/TRBV12-4
TGTGCCAGCAGTTTAAACAGGGACCATGGCTACACCTTC
CASSLNRDHGYTF
>NA|NA|TRBJ2-3|TRBV7-2
TGTGCCAGCAGCTTAGCTCGCGGGGGCGCAGATACGCAGTATTTT
CASSLARGGADTQYF
>NA|NA|TRBJ2-3|TRBV3-1/TRBV3-2
TGTGCCAGCAGCCAACCCCGGGACATACCCCACACAGATACGCAGTATTTT
CASSQPRDIPHTDTQYF
>NA|NA|TRBJ2-1|TRBV27
TGTGCCAGCAGTTTAGGGGGCAGCAATGAGCAGTTCTTC
CASSLGGSNEQFF
>NA|NA|TRBJ2-1|TRBV6-2/TRBV6-3
TGTGCCAGCAGCGGGGGCCCTCCCAATGAGCAGTTCTTC
CASSGGPPNEQFF
>NA|NA|TRBJ2-5|TRBV18
TGTGCCAGCTCACCGCAATGGGGGCCCCTAGAGACCCAGTACTTC
CASSPQWGPLETQYF
>NA|few|TRBJ2-7|TRBV19
TGTGCCAGTAGTCAATCTCTGGCCCAAGAGAGGGAGCAGTACTTC
CASSQSLAQEREQYF
>TRBD2|NA|TRBJ2-2|TRBV5-4
TGTGCCAGCAGCTTGGCTGAGCGGGGGTTCACCGGGGAGCTGTTTTTT
CASSLAERGFTGELFF
>NA|few|TRBJ1-1|TRBV3-1/TRBV3-2
TGTGCCAGCAGCCAAGAACGGTATACTGAAGCTTTCTTT
CASSQERYTEAFF
>NA|once|TRBJ2-7|TRBV7-2
TGTGCCAGCAGCTTAGGGAGGGGGGGCGGCTCCTACGAGCAGTACTTC
CASSLGRGGGSYEQYF
>NA|NA|TRBJ1-5|TRBV30
TGTGCCTGGAGTGTGAGAGGCAATCAGCCCCAGCATTTT
CAWSVRGNQPQHF
>NA|few|TRBJ2-3|TRBV9
TGTGCCAGCAGCGTAGTTGACTCCCATTGGGATACGCAGTATTTT
CASSVVDSHWDTQYF
>TRBD2|NA|TRBJ2-1|TRBV30
TGTGCCTGGGGTTCTCCTTGGACTAGCGGGAACTACTACAATGAGCAGTTCTTC
CAWGSPWTSGNYYNEQFF
>NA|NA|TRBJ2-6|TRBV15
TGTGCCACCAGCAGAGATCCTCCCTCTCTCGGTGTCCCGAGGGGGGCCAACGTCCTGACTTTC
CATSRDPPSLGVPRGANVLTF
>NA|once|TRBJ1-3|TRBV19
TGTGCCAGTAAGGCGGGGGGAAACACCATATATTTT
CASKAGGNTIYF
>TRBD1|few|TRBJ1-1|TRBV7-9
TGTGCCAGCAGTCCACAGGGGGTACCGGACACTGAAGCTTTCTTT
CASSPQGVPDTEAFF
>NA|NA|TRBJ1-4|TRBV21-1
TGTGCCAGCAGCGACCCCCAGACAGCAACTAATGAAAAACTGTTTTTT
CASSDPQTATNEKLFF
>NA|once|TRBJ1-6|TRBV28
TGTGCCAGCATCGAGACGGCAGGCGTCGATAATTCACCCCTCCACTTT
CASIETAGVDNSPLHF
>TRBD1|NA|TRBJ2-7|TRBV5-4
TGTGCCAGCAGACTGAACCTTGACAGGGTGGACGAGCAGTACTTC
CASRLNLDRVDEQYF
>TRBD2|NA|TRBJ2-1|TRBV3-1/TRBV3-2
TGTGCCAGCAGCACGACCGGGACTACCGACAATGAGCAGTTCTTC
CASSTTGTTDNEQFF
>NA|NA|TRBJ2-7|TRBV18
TGTGCCAGCTCACCACCTAGCGGAGTCTCCTACGAGCAGTACTTC
CASSPPSGVSYEQYF
>TRBD1|NA|TRBJ2-5|TRBV7-3
TGTGCCAGCAGCTTAAATTCCGGGACAGGGATCCAGTACTTC
CASSLNSGTGIQYF
>TRBD2|NA|TRBJ2-7|TRBV19
TGTGCCAGTAGTATACGGACTAGCGGCAAAATCGGAGAGCAGTACTTC
CASSIRTSGKIGEQYF
>NA|few|TRBJ2-7|TRBV7-2
TGTGCCAGCAGCGCGGAAGGCGAGCAGTACTTC
CASSAEGEQYF
>NA|NA|TRBJ2-7|TRBV7-9
TGTGCCAGCAGCCGTAGCGCGAGCTCCTACGAGCAGTACTTC
CASSRSASSYEQYF
>TRBD2|NA|TRBJ2-2|TRBV7-6
TGTGCCAGCATCCTTAGCGGGAGAGATACCGGGGAGCTGTTTTTT
CASILSGRDTGELFF
>TRBD1|NA|TRBJ2-1|TRBV5-1
TGCGCCAGCAGCTTGGCCATCGGGGGACAGGGGTACAATGAGCAGTTCTTC
CASSLAIGGQGYNEQFF
>NA|NA|TRBJ1-5|TRBV5-1
TGCGCCAGCAGCAAGGACGCGGGGAGCAATCAGCCCCAGCATTTT
CASSKDAGSNQPQHF
>NA|NA|TRBJ2-5|TRBV7-2
TGTGCCAGCAGCTTGGGCCCGATGGAGACCCAGTACTTC
CASSLGPMETQYF